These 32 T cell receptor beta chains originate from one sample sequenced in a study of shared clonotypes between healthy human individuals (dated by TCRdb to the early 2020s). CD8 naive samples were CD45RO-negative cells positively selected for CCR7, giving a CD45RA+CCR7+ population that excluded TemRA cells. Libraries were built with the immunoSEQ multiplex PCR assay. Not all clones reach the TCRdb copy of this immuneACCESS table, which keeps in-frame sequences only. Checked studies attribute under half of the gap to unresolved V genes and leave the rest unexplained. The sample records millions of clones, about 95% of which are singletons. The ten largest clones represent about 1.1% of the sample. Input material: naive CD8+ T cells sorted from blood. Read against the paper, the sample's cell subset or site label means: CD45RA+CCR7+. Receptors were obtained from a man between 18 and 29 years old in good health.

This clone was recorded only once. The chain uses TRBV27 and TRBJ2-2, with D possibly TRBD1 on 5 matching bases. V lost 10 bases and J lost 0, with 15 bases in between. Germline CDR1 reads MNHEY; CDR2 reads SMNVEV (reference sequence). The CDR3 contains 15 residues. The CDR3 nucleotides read TGTGCCATAACCGACACAGGCACGAACACCGGGGAGCTGTTTTTT. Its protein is CAITDTGTNTGELFF.

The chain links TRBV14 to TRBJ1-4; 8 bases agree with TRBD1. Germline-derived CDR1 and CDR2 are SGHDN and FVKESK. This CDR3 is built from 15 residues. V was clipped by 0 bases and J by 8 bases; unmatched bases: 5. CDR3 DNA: TGTGCCAGCAGCCAAGATGGACAGGGTGGAGAAAAACTGTTTTTT. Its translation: CASSQDGQGGEKLFF.

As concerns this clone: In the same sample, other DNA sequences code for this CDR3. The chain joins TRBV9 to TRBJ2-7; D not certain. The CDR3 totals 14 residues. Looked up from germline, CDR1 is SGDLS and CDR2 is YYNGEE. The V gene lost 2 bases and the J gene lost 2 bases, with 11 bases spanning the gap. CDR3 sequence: CASSVGAGTYEQYF. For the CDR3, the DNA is TGTGCCAGCAGCGTCGGTGCCGGAACCTACGAGCAGTACTTC.

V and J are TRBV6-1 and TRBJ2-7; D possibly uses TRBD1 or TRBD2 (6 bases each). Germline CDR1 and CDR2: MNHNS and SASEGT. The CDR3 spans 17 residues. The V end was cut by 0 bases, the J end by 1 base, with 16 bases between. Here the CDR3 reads CASSEAGGLWSSYEQYF. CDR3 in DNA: TGTGCCAGCAGTGAAGCAGGGGGGCTCTGGAGTTCCTACGAGCAGTACTTC.

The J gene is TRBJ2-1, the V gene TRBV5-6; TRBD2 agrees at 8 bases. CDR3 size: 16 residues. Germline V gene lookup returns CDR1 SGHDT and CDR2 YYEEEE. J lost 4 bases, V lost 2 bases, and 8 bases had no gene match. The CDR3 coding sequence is TGTGCCAGCAGCTTTTTTGTAGCGGGATCATACAATGAGCAGTTCTTC. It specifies CASSFFVAGSYNEQFF.

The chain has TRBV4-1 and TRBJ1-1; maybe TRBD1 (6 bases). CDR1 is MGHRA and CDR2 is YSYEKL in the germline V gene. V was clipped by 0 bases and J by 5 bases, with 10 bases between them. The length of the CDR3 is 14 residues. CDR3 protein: CASSQEGAWTEAFF. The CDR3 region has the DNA TGCGCCAGCAGCCAAGAGGGGGCTTGGACTGAAGCTTTCTTT.

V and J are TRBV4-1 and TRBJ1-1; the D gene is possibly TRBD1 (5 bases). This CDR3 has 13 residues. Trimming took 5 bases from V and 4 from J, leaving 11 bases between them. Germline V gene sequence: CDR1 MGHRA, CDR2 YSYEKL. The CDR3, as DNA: TGCGCCAGCAGCGCCAGGGTTGGCACTGAAGCTTTCTTT. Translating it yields CASSARVGTEAFF.

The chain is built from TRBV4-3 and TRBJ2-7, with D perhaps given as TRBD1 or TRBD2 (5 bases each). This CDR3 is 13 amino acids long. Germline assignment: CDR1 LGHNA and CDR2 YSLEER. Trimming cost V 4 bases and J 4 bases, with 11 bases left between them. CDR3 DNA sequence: TGCGCCAGCAGCCCCAGGTGGGGGTACGAGCAGTACTTC. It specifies CASSPRWGYEQYF.

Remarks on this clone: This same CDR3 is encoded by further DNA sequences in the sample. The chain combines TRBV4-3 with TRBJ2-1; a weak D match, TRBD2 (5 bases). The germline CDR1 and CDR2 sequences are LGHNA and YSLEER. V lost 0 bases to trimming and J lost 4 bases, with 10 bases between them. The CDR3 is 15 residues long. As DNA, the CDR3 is TGCGCCAGCAGCCAAGATCTTGGAGGTTACAATGAGCAGTTCTTC. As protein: CASSQDLGGYNEQFF.

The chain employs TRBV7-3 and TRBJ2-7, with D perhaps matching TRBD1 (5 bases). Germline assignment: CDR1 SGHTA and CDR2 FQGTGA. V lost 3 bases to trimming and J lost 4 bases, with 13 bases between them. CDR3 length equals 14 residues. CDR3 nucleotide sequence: TGTGCCAGCAGCTTGTCCAGGGCGACATACGAGCAGTACTTC. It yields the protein CASSLSRATYEQYF.

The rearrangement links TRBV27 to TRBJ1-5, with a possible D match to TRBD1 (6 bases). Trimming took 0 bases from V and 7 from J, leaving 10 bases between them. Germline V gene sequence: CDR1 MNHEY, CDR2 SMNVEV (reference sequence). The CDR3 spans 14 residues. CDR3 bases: TGTGCCAGCAGTTTATCGGGGGGCAGGCAGCCCCAGCATTTT. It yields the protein CASSLSGGRQPQHF.

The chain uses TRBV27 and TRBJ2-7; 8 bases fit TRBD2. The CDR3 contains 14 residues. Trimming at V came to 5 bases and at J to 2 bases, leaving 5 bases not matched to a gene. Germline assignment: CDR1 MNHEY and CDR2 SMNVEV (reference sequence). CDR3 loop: CASSPGTRAYEQYF. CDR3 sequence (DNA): TGTGCCAGCAGTCCCGGGACTAGAGCCTACGAGCAGTACTTC.

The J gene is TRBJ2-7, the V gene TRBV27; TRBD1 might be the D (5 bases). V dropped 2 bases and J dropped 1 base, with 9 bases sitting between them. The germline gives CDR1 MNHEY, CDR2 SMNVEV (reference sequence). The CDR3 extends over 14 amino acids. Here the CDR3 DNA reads TGTGCCAGCAGTTTAACGACAGATTCCTACGAGCAGTACTTC. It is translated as CASSLTTDSYEQYF.

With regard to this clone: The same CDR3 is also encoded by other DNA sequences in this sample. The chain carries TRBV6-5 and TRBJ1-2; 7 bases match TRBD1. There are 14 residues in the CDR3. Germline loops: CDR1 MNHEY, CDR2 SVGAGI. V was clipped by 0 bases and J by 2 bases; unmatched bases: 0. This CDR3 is CASSYSDRNYGYTF. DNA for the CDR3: TGTGCCAGCAGTTACTCGGACAGGAACTATGGCTACACCTTC.

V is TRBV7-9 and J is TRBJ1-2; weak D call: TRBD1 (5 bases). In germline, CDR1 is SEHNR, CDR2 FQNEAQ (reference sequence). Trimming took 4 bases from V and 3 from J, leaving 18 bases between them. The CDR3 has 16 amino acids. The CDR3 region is CASSSLVGQDYYGYTF. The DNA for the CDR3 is TGTGCCAGCAGCTCCTTAGTGGGGCAGGACTACTATGGCTACACCTTC.

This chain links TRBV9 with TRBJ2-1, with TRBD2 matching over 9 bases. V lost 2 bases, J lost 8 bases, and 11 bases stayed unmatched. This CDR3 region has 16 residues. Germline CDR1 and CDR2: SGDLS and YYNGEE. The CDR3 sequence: CASSVPAGSGSDEQFF. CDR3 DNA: TGTGCCAGCAGCGTGCCCGCTGGTAGCGGGAGTGATGAGCAGTTCTTC.

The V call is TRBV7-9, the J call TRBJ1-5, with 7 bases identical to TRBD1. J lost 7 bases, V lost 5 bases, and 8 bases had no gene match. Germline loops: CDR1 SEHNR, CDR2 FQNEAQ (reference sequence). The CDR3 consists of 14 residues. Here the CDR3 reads CASSLSAGGQPQHF. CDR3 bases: TGTGCCAGCAGCCTATCCGCAGGGGGGCAGCCCCAGCATTTT. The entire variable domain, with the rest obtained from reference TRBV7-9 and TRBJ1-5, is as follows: DTGVSQNPRHKITKRGQNVTFRCDPISEHNRLYWYRQTLGQGPEFLTYFQNEAQLEKSRLLSDRFSAERPKGSFSTLEIQRTEQGDSAMYLCASSLSAGGQPQHFGDGTRLSIL.

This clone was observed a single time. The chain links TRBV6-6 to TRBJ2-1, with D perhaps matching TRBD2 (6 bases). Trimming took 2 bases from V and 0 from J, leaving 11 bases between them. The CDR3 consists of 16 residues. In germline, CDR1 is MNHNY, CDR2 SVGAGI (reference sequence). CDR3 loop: CASSYTAGSSYNEQFF. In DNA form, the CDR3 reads TGTGCCAGCAGTTACACGGCCGGGAGCTCCTACAATGAGCAGTTCTTC.

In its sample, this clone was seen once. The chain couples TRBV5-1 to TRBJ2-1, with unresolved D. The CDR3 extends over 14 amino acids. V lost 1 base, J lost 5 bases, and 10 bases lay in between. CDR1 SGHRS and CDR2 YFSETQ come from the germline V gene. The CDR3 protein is CASSLRPEDNEQFF. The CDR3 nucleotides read TGCGCCAGCAGCTTGAGGCCTGAGGACAATGAGCAGTTCTTC.

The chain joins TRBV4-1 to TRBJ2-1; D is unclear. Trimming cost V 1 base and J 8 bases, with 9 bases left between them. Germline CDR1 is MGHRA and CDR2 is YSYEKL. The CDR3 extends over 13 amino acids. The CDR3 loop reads CASSQVSIDEQFF. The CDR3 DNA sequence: TGCGCCAGCAGCCAAGTCTCGATTGATGAGCAGTTCTTC.

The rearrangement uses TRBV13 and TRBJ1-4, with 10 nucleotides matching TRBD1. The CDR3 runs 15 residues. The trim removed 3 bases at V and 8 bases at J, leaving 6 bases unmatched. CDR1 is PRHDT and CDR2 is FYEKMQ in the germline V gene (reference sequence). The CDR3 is CASSFFGTGDEKLFF. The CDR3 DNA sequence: TGTGCCAGCAGCTTCTTCGGGACAGGGGACGAAAAACTGTTTTTT.

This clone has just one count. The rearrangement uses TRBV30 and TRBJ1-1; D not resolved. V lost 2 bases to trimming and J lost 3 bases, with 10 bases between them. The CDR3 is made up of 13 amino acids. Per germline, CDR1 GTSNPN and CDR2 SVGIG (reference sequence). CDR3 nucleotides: TGTGCCTGGAGTTTCTCAGACTACACTGAAGCTTTCTTT. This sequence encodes CAWSFSDYTEAFF.

As DNA, the CDR3 is TGTGCCAGCAGCTTGGATCAGGGACTAGAGTTTGATACGCAGTATTTT. Translation: CASSLDQGLEFDTQYF. This rearrangement joins TRBV11-2 to TRBJ2-3; 8 bases line up with TRBD2. V lost 3 bases and J lost 6; bases outside the gene matches: 11. In germline, CDR1 is SGHAT, CDR2 FQNNGV. The CDR3 runs 16 residues.

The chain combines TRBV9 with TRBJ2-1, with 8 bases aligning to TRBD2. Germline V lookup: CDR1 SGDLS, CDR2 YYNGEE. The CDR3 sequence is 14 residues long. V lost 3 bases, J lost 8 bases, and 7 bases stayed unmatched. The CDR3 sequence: CASSDSGTRDEQFF. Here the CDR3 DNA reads TGTGCCAGCAGCGACTCCGGGACTAGAGATGAGCAGTTCTTC.

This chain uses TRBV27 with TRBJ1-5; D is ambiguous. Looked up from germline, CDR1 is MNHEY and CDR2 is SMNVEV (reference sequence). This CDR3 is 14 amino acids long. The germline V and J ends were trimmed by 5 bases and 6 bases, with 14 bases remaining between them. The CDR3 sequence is CASSPTPVGQPQHF. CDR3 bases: TGTGCCAGCAGTCCCACACCTGTAGGTCAGCCCCAGCATTTT.

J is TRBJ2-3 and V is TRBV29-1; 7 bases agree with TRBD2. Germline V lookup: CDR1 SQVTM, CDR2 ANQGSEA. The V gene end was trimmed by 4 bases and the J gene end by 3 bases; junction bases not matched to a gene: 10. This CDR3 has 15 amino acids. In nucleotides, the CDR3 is TGCAGCGTTGTCCCCCGGCTAGCGGCTACAGATACGCAGTATTTT. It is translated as CSVVPRLAATDTQYF.

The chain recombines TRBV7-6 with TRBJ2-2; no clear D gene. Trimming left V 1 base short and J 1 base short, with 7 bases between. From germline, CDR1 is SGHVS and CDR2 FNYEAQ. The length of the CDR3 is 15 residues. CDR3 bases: TGTGCCAGCAGCTTAGAGATCAGGAACACCGGGGAGCTGTTTTTT. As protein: CASSLEIRNTGELFF.

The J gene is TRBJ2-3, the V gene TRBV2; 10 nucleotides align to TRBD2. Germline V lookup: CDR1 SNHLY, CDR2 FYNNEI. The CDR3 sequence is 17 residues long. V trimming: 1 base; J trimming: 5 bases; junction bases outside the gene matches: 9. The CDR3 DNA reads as TGTGCCAGCAGTGAAGGGAGGGCTAGCGGGAGCCTAGATACGCAGTATTTT. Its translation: CASSEGRASGSLDTQYF. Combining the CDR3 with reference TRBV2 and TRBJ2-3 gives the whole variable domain EPEVTQTPSHQVTQMGQEVILRCVPISNHLYFYWYRQILGQKVEFLVSFYNNEISEKSEIFDDQFSVERPDGSNFTLKIRSTKLEDSAMYFCASSEGRASGSLDTQYFGPGTRLTVL.

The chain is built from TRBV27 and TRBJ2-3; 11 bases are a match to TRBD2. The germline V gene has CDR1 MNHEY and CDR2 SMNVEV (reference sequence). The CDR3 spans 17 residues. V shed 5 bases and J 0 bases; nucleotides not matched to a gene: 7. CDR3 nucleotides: TGTGCCAGCAGTCCGGGACTAGCGGTTCTTAGCACAGATACGCAGTATTTT. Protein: CASSPGLAVLSTDTQYF.

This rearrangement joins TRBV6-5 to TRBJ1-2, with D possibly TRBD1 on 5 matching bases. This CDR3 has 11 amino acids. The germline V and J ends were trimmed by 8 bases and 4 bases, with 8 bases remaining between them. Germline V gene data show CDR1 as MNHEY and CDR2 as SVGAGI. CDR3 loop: CASWGFYGYTF. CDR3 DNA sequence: TGTGCCAGCTGGGGCTTCTATGGCTACACCTTC.

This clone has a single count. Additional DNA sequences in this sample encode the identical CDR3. The CDR3 is CSVELNTGELFF. In DNA, the CDR3 is TGCAGCGTTGAGTTGAACACCGGGGAGCTGTTTTTT. The rearrangement uses TRBV29-1 and TRBJ2-2; no firm D call. V dropped 3 bases and J dropped 1 base, with 3 bases sitting between them. The CDR3 is made up of 12 amino acids. Germline-derived CDR1 and CDR2 are SQVTM and ANQGSEA.

The CDR3: CAIFSQGDGYTF. The CDR3 DNA sequence: TGTGCCATCTTCAGTCAGGGGGATGGCTACACCTTC. The gene calls are TRBV27 and TRBJ1-2, with 7 nucleotides matching TRBD1. The CDR3 covers 12 residues. With V trimmed by 10 bases and J by 6 bases, 8 bases remained unmatched. Germline values: CDR1 MNHEY, CDR2 SMNVEV (reference sequence).